Sequencing of this T cell receptor beta chain was carried out in a study of T cells in Graves' hyperthyroidism and ophthalmopathy. The study, taken as a whole, reports: Most thyroid clonotypes that were expanded above 0.001 also turned up in blood.

This clonotype was seen at least ten times. Its matching antigen is unknown. Uncontrolled infection, other autoimmune disease, pregnancy or lactation excluded patients. Germline V gives CDR1 SGHNT, CDR2 YENEEA. The CDR3 consists of 15 residues. Trimming shortened V by 4 bases and J by 0 bases, and 13 bases separated the two germline ends. What was amplified from RNA transcripts were TCR beta CDR3 regions. Primed by the HTBI set, a first-round RT-PCR was run on the TCR CDR3. TCRdb re-called the multiplex PCR reads with MiXCR, one entry per CDR3 protein. The sample yields 300,000 to 450,000 distinct CDR3 sequences, approximately 15% seen once.

Sequenced sample: blood. The chain combines TRBV11-3 with TRBJ2-7, with D perhaps TRBD1 or TRBD2 (5 bases each). The receptor was derived from a woman aged 55-75 years with Graves' hyperthyroidism. As DNA, the CDR3 is TGTGCCAGCAGCTCTCCGGGACGGAGCTCCTACGAGCAGTACTTC. Protein: CASSSPGRSSYEQYF.